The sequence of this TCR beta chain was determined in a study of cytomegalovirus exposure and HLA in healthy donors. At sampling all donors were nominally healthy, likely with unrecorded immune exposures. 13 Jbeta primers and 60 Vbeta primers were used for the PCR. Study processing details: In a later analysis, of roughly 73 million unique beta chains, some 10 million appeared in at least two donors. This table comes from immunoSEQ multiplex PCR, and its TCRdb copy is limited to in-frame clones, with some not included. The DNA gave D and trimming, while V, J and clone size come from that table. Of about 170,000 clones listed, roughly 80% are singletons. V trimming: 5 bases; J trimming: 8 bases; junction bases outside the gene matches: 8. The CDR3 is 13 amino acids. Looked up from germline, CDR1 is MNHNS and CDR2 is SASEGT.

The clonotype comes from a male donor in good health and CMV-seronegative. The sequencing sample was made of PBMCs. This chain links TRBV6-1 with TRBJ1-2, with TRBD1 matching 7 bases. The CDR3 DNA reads TGTGCCAGCAGTACTACAGGGGTCGCGGGCTACACCTTC. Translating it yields CASSTTGVAGYTF.